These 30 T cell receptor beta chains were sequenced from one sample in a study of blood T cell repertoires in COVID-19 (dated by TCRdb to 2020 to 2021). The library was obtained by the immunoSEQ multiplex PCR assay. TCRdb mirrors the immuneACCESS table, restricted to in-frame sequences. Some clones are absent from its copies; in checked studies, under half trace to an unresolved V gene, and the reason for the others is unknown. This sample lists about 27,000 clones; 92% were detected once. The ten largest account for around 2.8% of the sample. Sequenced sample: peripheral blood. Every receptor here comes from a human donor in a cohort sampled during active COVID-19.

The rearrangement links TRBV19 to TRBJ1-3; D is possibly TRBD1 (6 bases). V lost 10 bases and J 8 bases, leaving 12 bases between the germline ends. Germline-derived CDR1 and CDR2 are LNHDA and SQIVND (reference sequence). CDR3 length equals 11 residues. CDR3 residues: CATTRGYTIYF. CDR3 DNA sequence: TGTGCCACTACCAGGGGTTACACCATATATTTT.

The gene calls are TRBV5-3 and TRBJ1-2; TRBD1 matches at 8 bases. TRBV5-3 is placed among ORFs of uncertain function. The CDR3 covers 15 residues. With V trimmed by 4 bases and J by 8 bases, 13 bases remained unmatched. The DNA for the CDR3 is TGTGCCAGAAGCGCCTATACGGACAGGGTTGAGGGCTACACCTTC. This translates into CARSAYTDRVEGYTF.

The CDR3 here is CASTWTGGNQPQHF. CDR3 in DNA: TGTGCCAGCACCTGGACTGGAGGTAATCAGCCCCAGCATTTT. The V and J genes are TRBV2 and TRBJ1-5; D gene unclear. From germline, CDR1 is SNHLY and CDR2 FYNNEI. CDR3 length: 14 residues. V was shortened by 7 bases and J by 4 bases, with 14 bases between the two germline ends.

The CDR3 loop is CASSMDISSENTEAFF. The CDR3 nucleotides read TGTGCCAGCAGTATGGACATTTCTAGCGAAAACACTGAAGCTTTCTTT. The rearrangement links TRBV6-2 or TRBV6-3 to TRBJ1-1; possibly TRBD1 for D (5 bases). CDR3 length: 16 amino acids. Germline loops: CDR1 MNHEY, CDR2 SVGEGT. Trimming shortened V by 5 bases and J by 2 bases, and 18 bases separated the two germline ends.

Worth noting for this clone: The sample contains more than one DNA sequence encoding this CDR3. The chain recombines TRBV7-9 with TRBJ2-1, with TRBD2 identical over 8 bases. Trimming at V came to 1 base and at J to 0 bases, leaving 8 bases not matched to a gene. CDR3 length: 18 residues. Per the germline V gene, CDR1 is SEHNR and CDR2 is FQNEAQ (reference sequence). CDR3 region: CASSLGGRRGASYNEQFF. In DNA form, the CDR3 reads TGTGCCAGCAGCTTAGGGGGTCGGCGGGGGGCCTCCTACAATGAGCAGTTCTTC.

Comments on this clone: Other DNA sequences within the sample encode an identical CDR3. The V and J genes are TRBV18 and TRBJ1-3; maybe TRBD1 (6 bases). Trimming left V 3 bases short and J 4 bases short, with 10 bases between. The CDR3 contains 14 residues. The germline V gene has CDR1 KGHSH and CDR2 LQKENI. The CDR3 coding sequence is TGTGCCAGCTCACCTTCCCAGGGGGGAAACACCATATATTTT. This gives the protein CASSPSQGGNTIYF.

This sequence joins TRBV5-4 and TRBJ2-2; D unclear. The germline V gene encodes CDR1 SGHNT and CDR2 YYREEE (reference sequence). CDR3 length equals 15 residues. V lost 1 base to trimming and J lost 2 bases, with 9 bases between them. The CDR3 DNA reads TGTGCCAGCAGCTTGTCACCCGGTAACACCGGGGAGCTGTTTTTT. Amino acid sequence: CASSLSPGNTGELFF.

The CDR3 DNA reads TGCGCCAGCAGGACAGCCCTCGCAACTAATGAAAAACTGTTTTTT. This translates into CASRTALATNEKLFF. The rearrangement links TRBV5-1 to TRBJ1-4, with D possibly being TRBD1 (5 bases). V lost 5 bases, J lost 0 bases, and 11 bases lay in between. The germline V gene has CDR1 SGHRS and CDR2 YFSETQ. This CDR3 spans 15 amino acids. Supplemented by reference TRBV5-1 and TRBJ1-4, the full variable domain reads KAGVTQTPRYLIKTRGQQVTLSCSPISGHRSVSWYQQTPGQGLQFLFEYFSETQRNKGNFPGRFSGRQFSNSRSEMNVSTLELGDSALYLCASRTALATNEKLFFGSGTQLSVL.

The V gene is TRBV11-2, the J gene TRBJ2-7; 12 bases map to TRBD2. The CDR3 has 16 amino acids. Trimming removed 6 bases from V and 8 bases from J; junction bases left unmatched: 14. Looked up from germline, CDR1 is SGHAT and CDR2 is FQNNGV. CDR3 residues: CASSPSRLAGAFQQYV. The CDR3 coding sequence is TGTGCCAGCAGTCCATCCCGACTAGCGGGGGCTTTCCAGCAGTACGTC.

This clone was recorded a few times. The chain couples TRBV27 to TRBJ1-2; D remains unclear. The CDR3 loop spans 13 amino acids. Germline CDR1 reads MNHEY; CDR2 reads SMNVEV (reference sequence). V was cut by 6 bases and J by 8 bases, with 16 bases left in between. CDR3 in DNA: TGTGCCAGCAGGGTGGCGGAGGGTAGCGGCTACACCTTC. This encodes CASRVAEGSGYTF.

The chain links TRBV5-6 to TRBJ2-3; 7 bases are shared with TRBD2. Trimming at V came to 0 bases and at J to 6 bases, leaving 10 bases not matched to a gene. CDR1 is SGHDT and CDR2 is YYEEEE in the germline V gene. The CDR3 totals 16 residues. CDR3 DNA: TGTGCCAGCAGCTTGGTGGGGACGGGAGGTTTGGATACGCAGTATTTT. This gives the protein CASSLVGTGGLDTQYF.

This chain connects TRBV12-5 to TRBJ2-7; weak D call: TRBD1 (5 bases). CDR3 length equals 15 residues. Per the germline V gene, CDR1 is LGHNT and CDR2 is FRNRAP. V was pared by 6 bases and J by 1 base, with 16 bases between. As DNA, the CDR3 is TGTGCTAGTGGCAACCTCAGGGAATATTCCTACGAGCAGTACTTC. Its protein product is CASGNLREYSYEQYF.

The CDR3 bases are TGCGCCAGCAGCCAAGGGGGGGGGACGTCCTATGGCTACACCTTC. It translates to CASSQGGGTSYGYTF. The V and J genes are TRBV4-1 and TRBJ1-2, with TRBD1 as a possible D gene (5 bases). The V and J ends lost 1 base and 4 bases respectively, with 13 bases between them. Germline V gene lookup returns CDR1 MGHRA and CDR2 YSYEKL. CDR3 length: 15 residues.

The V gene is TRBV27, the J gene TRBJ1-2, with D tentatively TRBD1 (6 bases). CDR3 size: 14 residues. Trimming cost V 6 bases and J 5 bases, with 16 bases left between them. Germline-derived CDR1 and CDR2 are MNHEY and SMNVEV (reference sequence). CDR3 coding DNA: TGTGCCAGCAGCCGGGCACAGGGAAGATATGGCTACACCTTC. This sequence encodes CASSRAQGRYGYTF.

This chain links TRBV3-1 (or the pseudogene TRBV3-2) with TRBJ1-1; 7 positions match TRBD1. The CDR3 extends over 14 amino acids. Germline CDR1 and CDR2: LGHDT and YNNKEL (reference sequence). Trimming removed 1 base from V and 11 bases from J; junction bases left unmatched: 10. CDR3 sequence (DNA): TGTGCCAGCAGCCAAGTAGGGGGCGCGAATTTTGCTTTCTTT. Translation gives CASSQVGGANFAFF.

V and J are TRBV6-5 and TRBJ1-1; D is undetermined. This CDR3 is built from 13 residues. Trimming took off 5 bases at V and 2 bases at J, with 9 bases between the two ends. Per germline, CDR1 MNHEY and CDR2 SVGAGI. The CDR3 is CASSPLHNTEAFF. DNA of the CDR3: TGTGCCAGCAGTCCACTCCATAACACTGAAGCTTTCTTT.

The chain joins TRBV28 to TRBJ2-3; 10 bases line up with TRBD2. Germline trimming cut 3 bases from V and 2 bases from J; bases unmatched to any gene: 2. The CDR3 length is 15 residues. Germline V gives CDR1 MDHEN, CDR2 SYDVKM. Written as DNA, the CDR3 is TGTGCCAGCAGTTTCAGCGGGGGGGCCACAGATACGCAGTATTTT. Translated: CASSFSGGATDTQYF.

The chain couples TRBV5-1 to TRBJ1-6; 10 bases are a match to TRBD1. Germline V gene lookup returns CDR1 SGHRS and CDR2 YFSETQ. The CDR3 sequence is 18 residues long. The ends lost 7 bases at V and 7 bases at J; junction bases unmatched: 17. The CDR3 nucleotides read TGCGCCAGCCGATCCCGGTCATGGGACAGGGGTTGGAATTCACCCCTCCACTTT. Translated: CASRSRSWDRGWNSPLHF.

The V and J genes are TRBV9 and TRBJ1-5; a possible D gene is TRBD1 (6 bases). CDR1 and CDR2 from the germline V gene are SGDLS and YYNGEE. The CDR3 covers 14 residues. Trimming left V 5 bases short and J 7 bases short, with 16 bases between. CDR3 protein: CASSQGPVGQPQHF. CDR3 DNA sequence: TGTGCCAGCAGTCAGGGGCCGGTGGGACAGCCCCAGCATTTT.

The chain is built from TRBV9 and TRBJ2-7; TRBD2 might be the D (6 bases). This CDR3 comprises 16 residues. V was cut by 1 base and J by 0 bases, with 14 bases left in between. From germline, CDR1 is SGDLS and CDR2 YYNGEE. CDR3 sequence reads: CASSVRGGSSSYEQYF. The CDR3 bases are TGTGCCAGCAGCGTACGTGGGGGGTCTTCCTCCTACGAGCAGTACTTC.

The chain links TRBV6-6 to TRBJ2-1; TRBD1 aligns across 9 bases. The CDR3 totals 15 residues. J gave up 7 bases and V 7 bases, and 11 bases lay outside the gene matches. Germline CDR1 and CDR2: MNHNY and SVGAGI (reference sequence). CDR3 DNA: TGTGCCAGCACCCCCCGGGACAGGGACGTTAATGAGCAGTTCTTC. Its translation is CASTPRDRDVNEQFF.

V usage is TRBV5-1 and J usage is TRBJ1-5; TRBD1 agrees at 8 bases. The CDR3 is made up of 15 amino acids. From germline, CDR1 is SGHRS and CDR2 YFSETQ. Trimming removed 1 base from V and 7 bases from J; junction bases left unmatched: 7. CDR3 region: CASSLNSGGGQPQHF. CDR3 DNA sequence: TGCGCCAGCAGCTTGAATTCAGGGGGCGGCCAGCCCCAGCATTTT.

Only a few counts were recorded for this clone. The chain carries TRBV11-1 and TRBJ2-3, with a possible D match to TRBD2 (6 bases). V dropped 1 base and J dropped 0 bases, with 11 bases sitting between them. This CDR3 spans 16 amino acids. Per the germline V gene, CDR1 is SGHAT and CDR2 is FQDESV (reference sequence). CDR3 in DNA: TGTGCCAGCAGCTTAGAGGACTACCAAAGCACAGATACGCAGTATTTT. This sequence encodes CASSLEDYQSTDTQYF.

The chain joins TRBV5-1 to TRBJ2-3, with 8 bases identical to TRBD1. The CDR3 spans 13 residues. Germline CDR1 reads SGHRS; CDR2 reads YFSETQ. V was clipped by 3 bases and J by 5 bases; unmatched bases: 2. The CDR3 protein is CASSSRGRDTQYF. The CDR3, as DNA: TGCGCCAGCAGCTCCAGGGGGCGAGATACGCAGTATTTT.

CDR3 in amino acids: CASSSSNYGYTF. The CDR3 nucleotides are TGTGCCAGTAGTTCGAGTAACTATGGCTACACCTTC. The V and J genes are TRBV19 and TRBJ1-2; no clear D gene. From germline, CDR1 is LNHDA and CDR2 SQIVND (reference sequence). This CDR3 spans 12 amino acids. Trimming shortened V by 5 bases and J by 1 base, and 5 bases separated the two germline ends.

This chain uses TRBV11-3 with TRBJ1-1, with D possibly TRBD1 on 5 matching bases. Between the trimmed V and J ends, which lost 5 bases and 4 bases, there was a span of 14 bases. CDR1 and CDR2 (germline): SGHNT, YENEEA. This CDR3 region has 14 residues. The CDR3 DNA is TGTGCCAGCAGCCCCCGGGAGGGGAGCACTGAAGCTTTCTTT. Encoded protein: CASSPREGSTEAFF.

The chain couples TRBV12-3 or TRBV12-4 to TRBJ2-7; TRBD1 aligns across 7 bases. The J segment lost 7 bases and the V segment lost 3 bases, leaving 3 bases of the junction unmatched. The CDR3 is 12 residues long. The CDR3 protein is CASSLTGSEQYF. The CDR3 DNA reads TGTGCCAGCAGTTTGACAGGGAGTGAGCAGTACTTC.

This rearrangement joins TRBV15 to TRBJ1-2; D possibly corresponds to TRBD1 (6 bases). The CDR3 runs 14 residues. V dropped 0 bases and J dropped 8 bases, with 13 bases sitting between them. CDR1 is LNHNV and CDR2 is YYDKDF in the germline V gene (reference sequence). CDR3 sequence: CATSRDRWGQGYTF. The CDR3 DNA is TGTGCCACCAGCAGAGATCGATGGGGGCAGGGCTACACCTTC.

CDR3 in amino acids: CASSFRDRTYEQYF. CDR3 bases: TGTGCCAGCAGCTTCCGGGACAGAACCTACGAGCAGTACTTC. This chain connects TRBV11-2 to TRBJ2-7; 7 bases are shared with TRBD1. The CDR3 spans 14 residues. CDR1 is SGHAT and CDR2 is FQNNGV in the germline V gene. The J segment lost 2 bases and the V segment lost 3 bases, leaving 4 bases of the junction unmatched.

CDR3 sequence reads: CASTLGQGNSPLHF. DNA for the CDR3: TGTGCCAGTACCTTGGGACAGGGCAATTCACCCCTCCACTTT. The rearrangement joins TRBV19 to TRBJ1-6; 9 bases map to TRBD1. CDR3 length: 14 amino acids. Losses at the gene ends were 7 bases for V and 7 bases for J; bases not matched to a gene: 5. Germline V gives CDR1 LNHDA, CDR2 SQIVND (reference sequence). Together with reference TRBV19 and TRBJ1-6, the CDR3 gives the full variable domain: DGGITQSPKYLFRKEGQNVTLSCEQNLNHDAMYWYRQDPGQGLRLIYYSQIVNDFQKGDIAEGYSVSREKKESFPLTVTSAQKNPTAFYLCASTLGQGNSPLHFGNGTRLTVT.